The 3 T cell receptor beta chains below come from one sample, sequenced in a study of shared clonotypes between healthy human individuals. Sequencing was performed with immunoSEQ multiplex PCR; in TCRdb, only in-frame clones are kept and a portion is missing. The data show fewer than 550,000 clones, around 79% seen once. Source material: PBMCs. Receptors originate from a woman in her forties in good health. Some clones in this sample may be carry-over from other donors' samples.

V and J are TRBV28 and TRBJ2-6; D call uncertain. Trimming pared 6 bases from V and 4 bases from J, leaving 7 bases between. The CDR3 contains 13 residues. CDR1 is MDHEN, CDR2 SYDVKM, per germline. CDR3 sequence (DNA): TGTGCCAGCAGAACCCCCGGGGCCAACGTCCTGACTTTC. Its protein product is CASRTPGANVLTF.

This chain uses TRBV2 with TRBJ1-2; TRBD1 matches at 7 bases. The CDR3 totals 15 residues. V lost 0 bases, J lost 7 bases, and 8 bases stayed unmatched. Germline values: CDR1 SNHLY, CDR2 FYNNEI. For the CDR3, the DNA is TGTGCCAGCAGTGAAGCGGGGGGACAGATAGTTGGCTACACCTTC. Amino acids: CASSEAGGQIVGYTF.

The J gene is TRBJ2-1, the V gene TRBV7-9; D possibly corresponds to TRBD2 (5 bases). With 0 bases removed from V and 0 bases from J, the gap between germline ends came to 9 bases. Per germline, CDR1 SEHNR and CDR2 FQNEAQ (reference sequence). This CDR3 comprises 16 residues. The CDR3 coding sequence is TGTGCCAGCAGCTTAGCGACGGGAAGCTCCTACAATGAGCAGTTCTTC. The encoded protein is CASSLATGSSYNEQFF.